The T cell receptor (beta chain) described here comes from a study of CD4 T cells in relation to SARS-CoV-2 and coronaviruses. As for the study in general: PBMCs were cultured with antigen for roughly nine days before TCR beta sequencing.

Produced via immunoSEQ multiplex PCR; TCRdb's table is partial and in-frame only. Among fewer than 25,000 clones listed, 76% were seen once. Regarding the study as a whole: About 64% of donors had memory CD4+ clonotypes crossrecognizing SARS-CoV-2 and common cold coronavirus spike.

CD4+ T cells from unexposed donors were obtained before the COVID-19 pandemic (2011-2018). CD4+ T cells were isolated from the cells after nine to eleven days of culture. As cell numbers allowed, unexposed-donor CD4+ T cells faced SARS-CoV-2 S/N and four cold-coronavirus spikes. On days 3 and 7, cultures got half fresh IL-2 medium. In this sample, this clone turned up once. Its specificity is unknown. The CDR3 loop spans 14 amino acids. Per the germline V gene, CDR1 is KGHSH and CDR2 is LQKENI. Trimming took off 8 bases at V and 0 bases at J, with 14 bases between the two ends. Sequenced material: CD4+ T cells from PBMCs, cultured in vitro. The clonotype originates from a human donor in good health. The chain employs TRBV18 and TRBJ2-7; either TRBD1 or TRBD2 may fit D (5 bases each). CDR3 in amino acids: CASPQRGDSYEQYF. Here the CDR3 DNA reads TGTGCCAGCCCACAACGGGGCGACTCCTACGAGCAGTACTTC. Variable domain in full (rest from reference TRBV18 and TRBJ2-7): NAGVMQNPRHLVRRRGQEARLRCSPMKGHSHVYWYRQLPEEGLKFMVYLQKENIIDESGMPKERFSAEFPKEGPSILRIQQVVRGDSAAYFCASPQRGDSYEQYFGPGTRLTVT.